This T cell receptor beta chain was identified in a study of cytomegalovirus exposure and HLA in healthy donors. Researchers ran the PCR with 60 Vbeta and 13 Jbeta primers. The data were produced by immunoSEQ multiplex PCR, yet TCRdb's version contains in-frame clones alone and is incomplete. The table lists 150,000 to 200,000 clones, roughly 80% of them singletons. There are 15 residues in the CDR3. V trimming: 2 bases; J trimming: 3 bases; junction bases outside the gene matches: 6. Per the germline V gene, CDR1 is MNHNS and CDR2 is SASEGT. The sample was PBMCs. The chain is built from TRBV6-1 and TRBJ1-2, with 7 bases fitting TRBD1. This TCR was sampled from a woman between 50 and 59 years old in good health and CMV-seronegative. CDR3 in amino acids: CASSEKGTAHYGYTF. CDR3 sequence (DNA): TGTGCCAGCAGTGAAAAGGGGACAGCACACTATGGCTACACCTTC.